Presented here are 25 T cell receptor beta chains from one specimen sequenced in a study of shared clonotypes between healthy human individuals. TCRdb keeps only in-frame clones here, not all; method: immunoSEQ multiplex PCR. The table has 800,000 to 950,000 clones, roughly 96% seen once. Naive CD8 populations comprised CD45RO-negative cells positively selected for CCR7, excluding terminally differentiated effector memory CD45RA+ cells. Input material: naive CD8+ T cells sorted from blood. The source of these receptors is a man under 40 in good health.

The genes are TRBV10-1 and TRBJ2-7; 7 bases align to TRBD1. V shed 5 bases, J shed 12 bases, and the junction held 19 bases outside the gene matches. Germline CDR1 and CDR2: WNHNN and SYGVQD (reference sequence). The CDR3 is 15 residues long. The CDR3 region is CASSSTGDPYRLVYF. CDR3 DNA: TGCGCCAGCAGTTCCACAGGGGACCCCTACCGATTAGTGTACTTC.

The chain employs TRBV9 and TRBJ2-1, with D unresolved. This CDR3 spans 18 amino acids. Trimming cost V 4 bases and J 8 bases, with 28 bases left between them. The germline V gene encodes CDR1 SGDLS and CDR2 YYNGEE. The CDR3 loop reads CASSLSSRNLLVNDEQFF. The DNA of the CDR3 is TGTGCCAGCAGCTTGAGTAGTAGAAACCTATTGGTGAACGATGAGCAGTTCTTC.

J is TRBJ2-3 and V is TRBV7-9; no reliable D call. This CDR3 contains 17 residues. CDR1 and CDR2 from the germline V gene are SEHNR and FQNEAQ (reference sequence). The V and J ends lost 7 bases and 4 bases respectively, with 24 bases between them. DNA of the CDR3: TGTGCCAGCATCCCCTACCCTCACAACGCAAGGTCAGATACGCAGTATTTT. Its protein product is CASIPYPHNARSDTQYF.

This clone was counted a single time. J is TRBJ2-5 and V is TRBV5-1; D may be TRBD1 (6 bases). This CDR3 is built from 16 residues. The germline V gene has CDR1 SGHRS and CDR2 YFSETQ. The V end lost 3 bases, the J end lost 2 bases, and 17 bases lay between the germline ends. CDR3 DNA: TGCGCCAGCAGCTGGACCCCAGGGGTTTTTCAAGAGACCCAGTACTTC. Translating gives CASSWTPGVFQETQYF.

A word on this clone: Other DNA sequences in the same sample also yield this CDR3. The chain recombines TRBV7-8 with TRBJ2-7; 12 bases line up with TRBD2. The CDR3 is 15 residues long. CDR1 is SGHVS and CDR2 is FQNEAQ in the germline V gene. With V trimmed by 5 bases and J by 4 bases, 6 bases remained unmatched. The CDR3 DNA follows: TGTGCCAGCAGCCTTGGACTAGCGGGAACTTACGAGCAGTACTTC. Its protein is CASSLGLAGTYEQYF.

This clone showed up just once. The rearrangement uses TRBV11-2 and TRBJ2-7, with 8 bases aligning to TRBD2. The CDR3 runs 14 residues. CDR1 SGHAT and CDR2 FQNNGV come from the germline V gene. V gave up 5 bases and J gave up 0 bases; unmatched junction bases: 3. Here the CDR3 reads CASSVRGGSYEQYF. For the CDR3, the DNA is TGTGCCAGCAGCGTACGGGGGGGCTCCTACGAGCAGTACTTC.

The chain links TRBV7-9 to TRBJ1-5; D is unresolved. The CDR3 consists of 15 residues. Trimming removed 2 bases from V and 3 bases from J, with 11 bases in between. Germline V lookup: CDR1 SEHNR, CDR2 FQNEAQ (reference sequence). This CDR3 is CASSLMGSNNQPQHF. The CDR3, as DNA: TGTGCCAGCAGCTTAATGGGGAGTAACAATCAGCCCCAGCATTTT.

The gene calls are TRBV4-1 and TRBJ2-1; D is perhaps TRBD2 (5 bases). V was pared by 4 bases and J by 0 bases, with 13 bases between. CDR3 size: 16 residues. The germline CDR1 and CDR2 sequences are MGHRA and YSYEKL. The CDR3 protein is CASSRNSGASYNEQFF. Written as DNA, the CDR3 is TGCGCCAGCAGCCGAAACAGCGGAGCCTCCTACAATGAGCAGTTCTTC.

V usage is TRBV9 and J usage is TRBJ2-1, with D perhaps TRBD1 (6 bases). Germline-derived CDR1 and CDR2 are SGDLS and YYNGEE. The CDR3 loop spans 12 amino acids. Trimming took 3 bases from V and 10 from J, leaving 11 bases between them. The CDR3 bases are TGTGCCAGCAGCGGGGTAACAGGGGAGCAGTTCTTC. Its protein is CASSGVTGEQFF.

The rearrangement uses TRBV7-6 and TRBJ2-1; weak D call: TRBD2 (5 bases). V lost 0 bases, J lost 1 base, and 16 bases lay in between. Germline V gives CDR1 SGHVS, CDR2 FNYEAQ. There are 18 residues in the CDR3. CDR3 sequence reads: CASSLAGSGDLSYNEQFF. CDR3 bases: TGTGCCAGCAGCTTAGCGGGGAGCGGAGACTTATCCTACAATGAGCAGTTCTTC.

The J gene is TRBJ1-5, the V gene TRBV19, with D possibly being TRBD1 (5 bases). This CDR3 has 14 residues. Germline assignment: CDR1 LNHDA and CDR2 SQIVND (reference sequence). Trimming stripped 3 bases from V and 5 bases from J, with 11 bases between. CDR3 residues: CASSIWGVDQPQHF. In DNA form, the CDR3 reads TGTGCCAGTAGTATTTGGGGGGTGGATCAGCCCCAGCATTTT. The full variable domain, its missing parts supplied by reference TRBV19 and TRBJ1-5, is DGGITQSPKYLFRKEGQNVTLSCEQNLNHDAMYWYRQDPGQGLRLIYYSQIVNDFQKGDIAEGYSVSREKKESFPLTVTSAQKNPTAFYLCASSIWGVDQPQHFGDGTRLSIL.

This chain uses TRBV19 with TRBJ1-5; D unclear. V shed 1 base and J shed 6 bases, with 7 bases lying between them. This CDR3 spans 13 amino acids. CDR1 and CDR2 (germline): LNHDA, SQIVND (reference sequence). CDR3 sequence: CASSIGPLQPQHF. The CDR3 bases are TGTGCCAGTAGTATAGGTCCCCTTCAGCCCCAGCATTTT.

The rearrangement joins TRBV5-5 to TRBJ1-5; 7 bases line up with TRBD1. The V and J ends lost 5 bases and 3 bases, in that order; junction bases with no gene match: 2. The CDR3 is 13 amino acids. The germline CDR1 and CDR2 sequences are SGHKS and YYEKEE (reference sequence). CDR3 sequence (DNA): TGTGCCAGCAGTGGGACAGTCAATCAGCCCCAGCATTTT. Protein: CASSGTVNQPQHF.

The CDR3 nucleotides read TGTGCCAGCAGTTCGCAGGGGGCCGGTAACAATGAGCAGTTCTTC. It encodes CASSSQGAGNNEQFF. The rearrangement uses TRBV27 and TRBJ2-1; TRBD1 matches at 8 bases. Losses at the gene ends were 4 bases for V and 5 bases for J; bases not matched to a gene: 7. The CDR3 sequence is 15 residues long. CDR1 is MNHEY and CDR2 is SMNVEV in the germline V gene (reference sequence).

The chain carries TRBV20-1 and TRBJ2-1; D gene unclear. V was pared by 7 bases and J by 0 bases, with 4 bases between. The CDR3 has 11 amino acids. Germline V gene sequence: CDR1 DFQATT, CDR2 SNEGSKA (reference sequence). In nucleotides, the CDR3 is TGCAGTGTTGGCTCCTACAATGAGCAGTTCTTC. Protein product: CSVGSYNEQFF.

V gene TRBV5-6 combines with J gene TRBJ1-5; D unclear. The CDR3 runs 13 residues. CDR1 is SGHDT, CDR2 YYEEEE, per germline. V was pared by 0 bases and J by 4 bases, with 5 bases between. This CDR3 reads CASSLGLNQPQHF. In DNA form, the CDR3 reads TGTGCCAGCAGCTTGGGTCTAAATCAGCCCCAGCATTTT. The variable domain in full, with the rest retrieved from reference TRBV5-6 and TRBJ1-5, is DAGVTQSPTHLIKTRGQQVTLRCSPKSGHDTVSWYQQALGQGPQFIFQYYEEEERQRGNFPDRFSGHQFPNYSSELNVNALLLGDSALYLCASSLGLNQPQHFGDGTRLSIL.

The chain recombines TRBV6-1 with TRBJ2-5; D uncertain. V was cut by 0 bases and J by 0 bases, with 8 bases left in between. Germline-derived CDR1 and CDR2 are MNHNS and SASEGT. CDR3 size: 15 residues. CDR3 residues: CASSEADGYQETQYF. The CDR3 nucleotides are TGTGCCAGCAGTGAAGCGGACGGGTACCAAGAGACCCAGTACTTC.

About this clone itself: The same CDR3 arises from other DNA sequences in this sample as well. The CDR3 here is CASSLDPGSYNEQFF. The CDR3 bases are TGTGCCAGCAGCTTAGATCCGGGCTCCTACAATGAGCAGTTCTTC. This rearrangement joins TRBV11-2 to TRBJ2-1; no definite D call. This CDR3 spans 15 amino acids. V lost 0 bases, J lost 0 bases, and 6 bases lay in between. The V gene's germline CDR1 is SGHAT and CDR2 FQNNGV.

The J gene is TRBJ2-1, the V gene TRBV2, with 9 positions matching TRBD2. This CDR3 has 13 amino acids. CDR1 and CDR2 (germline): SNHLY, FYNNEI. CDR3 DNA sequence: TGTGCTAAAGGCGGGGGGGGCTACAATGAGCAGTTCTTC. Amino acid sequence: CAKGGGGYNEQFF.

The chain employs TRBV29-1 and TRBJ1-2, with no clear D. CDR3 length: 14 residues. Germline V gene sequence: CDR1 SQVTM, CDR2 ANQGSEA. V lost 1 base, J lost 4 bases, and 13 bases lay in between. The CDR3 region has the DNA TGCAGCGTTGAAGGCGGGGATCTTGGCTATGGCTACACCTTC. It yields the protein CSVEGGDLGYGYTF.

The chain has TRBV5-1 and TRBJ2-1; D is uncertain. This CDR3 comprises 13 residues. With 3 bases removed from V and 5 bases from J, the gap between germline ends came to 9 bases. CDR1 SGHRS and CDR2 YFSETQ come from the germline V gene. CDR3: CASSSQENNEQFF. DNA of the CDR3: TGCGCCAGCAGCTCACAAGAAAACAATGAGCAGTTCTTC.

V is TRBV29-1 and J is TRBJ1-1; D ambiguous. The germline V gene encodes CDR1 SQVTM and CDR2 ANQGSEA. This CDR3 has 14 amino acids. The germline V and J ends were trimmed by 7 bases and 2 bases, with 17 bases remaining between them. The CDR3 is CSAILPQINTEAFF. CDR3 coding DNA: TGCAGCGCTATACTCCCACAAATTAACACTGAAGCTTTCTTT. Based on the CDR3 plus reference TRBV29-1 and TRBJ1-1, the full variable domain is SAVISQKPSRDICQRGTSLTIQCQVDSQVTMMFWYRQQPGQSLTLIATANQGSEATYESGFVIDKFPISRPNLTFSTLTVSNMSPEDSSIYLCSAILPQINTEAFFGQGTRLTVV.

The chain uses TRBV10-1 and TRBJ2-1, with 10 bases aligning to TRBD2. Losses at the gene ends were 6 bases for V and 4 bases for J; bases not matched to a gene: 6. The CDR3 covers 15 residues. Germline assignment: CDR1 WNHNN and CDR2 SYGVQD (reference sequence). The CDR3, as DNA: TGCGCCAGCAGCCCGACTAGCGGGCGATACAATGAGCAGTTCTTC. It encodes CASSPTSGRYNEQFF.

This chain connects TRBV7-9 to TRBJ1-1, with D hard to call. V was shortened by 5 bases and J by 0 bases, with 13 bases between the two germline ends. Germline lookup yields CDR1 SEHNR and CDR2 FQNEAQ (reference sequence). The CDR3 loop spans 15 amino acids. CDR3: CASSAPTGMNTEAFF. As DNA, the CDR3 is TGTGCCAGCAGCGCGCCGACGGGGATGAACACTGAAGCTTTCTTT.

CDR3 nucleotides: TGTGCCAGCAGCTCGACTAGCGGGAGGGGACCCTACAATGAGCAGTTCTTC. Protein product: CASSSTSGRGPYNEQFF. The chain joins TRBV5-8 to TRBJ2-1; 14 bases match TRBD2. Germline CDR1 and CDR2: SGHTS and YDEGEE. CDR3 length: 17 residues. Losses at the gene ends were 3 bases for V and 2 bases for J; bases not matched to a gene: 4.